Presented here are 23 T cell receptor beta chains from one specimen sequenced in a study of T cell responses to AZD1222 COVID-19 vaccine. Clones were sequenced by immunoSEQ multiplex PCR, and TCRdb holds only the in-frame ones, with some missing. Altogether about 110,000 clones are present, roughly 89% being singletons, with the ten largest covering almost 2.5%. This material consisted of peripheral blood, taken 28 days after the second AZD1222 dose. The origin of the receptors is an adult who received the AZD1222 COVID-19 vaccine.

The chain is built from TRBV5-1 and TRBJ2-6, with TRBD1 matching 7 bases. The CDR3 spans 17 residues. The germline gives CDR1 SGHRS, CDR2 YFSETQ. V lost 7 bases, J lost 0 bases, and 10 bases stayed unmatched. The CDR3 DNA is TGCGCCAGCGGTCCGGGACAGACCGTCTCTGGGGCCAACGTCCTGACTTTC. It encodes CASGPGQTVSGANVLTF. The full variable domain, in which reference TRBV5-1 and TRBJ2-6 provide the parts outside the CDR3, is KAGVTQTPRYLIKTRGQQVTLSCSPISGHRSVSWYQQTPGQGLQFLFEYFSETQRNKGNFPGRFSGRQFSNSRSEMNVSTLELGDSALYLCASGPGQTVSGANVLTFGAGSRLTVL.

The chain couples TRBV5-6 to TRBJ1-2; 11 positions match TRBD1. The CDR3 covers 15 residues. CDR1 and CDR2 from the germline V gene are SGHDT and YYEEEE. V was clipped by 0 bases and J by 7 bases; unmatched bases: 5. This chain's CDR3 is CASSLGTGGAFGYTF. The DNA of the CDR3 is TGTGCCAGCAGCTTGGGGACAGGGGGCGCGTTTGGCTACACCTTC.

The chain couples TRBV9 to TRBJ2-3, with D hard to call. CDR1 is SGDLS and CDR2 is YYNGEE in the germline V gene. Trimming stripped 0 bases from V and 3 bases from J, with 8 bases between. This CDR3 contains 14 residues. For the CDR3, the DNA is TGTGCCAGCAGCGTAGATCAGCCAACAGATACGCAGTATTTT. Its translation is CASSVDQPTDTQYF. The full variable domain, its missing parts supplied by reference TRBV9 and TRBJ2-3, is DSGVTQTPKHLITATGQRVTLRCSPRSGDLSVYWYQQSLDQGLQFLIQYYNGEERAKGNILERFSAQQFPDLHSELNLSSLELGDSALYFCASSVDQPTDTQYFGPGTRLTVL.

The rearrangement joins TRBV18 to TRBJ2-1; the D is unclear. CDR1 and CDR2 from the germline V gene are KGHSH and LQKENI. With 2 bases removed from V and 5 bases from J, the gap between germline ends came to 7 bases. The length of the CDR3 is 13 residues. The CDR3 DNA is TGTGCCAGCTCACCAGGGAACGACAATGAGCAGTTCTTC. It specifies CASSPGNDNEQFF.

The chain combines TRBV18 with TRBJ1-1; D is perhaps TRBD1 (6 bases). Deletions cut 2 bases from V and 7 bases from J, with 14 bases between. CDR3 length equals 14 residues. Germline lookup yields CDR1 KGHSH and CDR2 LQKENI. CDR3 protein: CASSPTDSGDEAFF. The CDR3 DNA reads TGTGCCAGCTCACCAACGGACAGCGGGGATGAAGCTTTCTTT.

The CDR3 protein is CASSYHLLTSGAYEQYF. The DNA of the CDR3 is TGTGCCAGCAGTTACCATCTATTGACTAGCGGGGCCTACGAGCAGTACTTC. This sequence joins TRBV6-2 or TRBV6-3 and TRBJ2-7; 11 bases align to TRBD2. V shed 2 bases, J shed 2 bases, and the junction held 8 bases outside the gene matches. The CDR3 contains 17 residues. The germline CDR1 and CDR2 sequences are MNHEY and SVGEGT.

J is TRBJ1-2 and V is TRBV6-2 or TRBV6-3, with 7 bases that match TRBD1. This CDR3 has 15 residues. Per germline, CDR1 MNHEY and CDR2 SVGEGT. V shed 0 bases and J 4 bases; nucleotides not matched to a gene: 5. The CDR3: CASSYSDRNFYGYTF. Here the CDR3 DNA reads TGTGCCAGCAGTTACTCGGACAGGAATTTCTATGGCTACACCTTC.

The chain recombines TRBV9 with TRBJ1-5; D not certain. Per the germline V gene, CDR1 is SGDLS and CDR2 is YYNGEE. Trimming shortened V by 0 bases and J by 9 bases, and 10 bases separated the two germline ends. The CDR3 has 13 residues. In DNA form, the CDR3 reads TGTGCCAGCAGCGTAGATGGGGAGCCGCCCCAGCATTTT. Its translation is CASSVDGEPPQHF.

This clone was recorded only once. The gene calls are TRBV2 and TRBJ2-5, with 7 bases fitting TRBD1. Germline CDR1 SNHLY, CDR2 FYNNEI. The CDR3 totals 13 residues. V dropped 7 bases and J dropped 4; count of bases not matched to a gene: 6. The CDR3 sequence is CASTTDRSETQYF. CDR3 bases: TGTGCCAGCACCACGGACAGGTCAGAGACCCAGTACTTC.

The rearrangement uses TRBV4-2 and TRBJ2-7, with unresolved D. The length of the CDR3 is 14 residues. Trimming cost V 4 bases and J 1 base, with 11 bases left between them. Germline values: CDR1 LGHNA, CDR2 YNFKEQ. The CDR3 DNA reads TGTGCCAGCAGCCCCCAGAGAGGATCCTACGAGCAGTACTTC. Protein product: CASSPQRGSYEQYF.

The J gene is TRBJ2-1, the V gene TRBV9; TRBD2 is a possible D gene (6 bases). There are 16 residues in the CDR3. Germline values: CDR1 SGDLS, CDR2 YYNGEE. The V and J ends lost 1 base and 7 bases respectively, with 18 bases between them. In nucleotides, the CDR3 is TGTGCCAGCAGCGTAAGGGACTCAAGTGGGCTTAATGAGCAGTTCTTC. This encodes CASSVRDSSGLNEQFF.

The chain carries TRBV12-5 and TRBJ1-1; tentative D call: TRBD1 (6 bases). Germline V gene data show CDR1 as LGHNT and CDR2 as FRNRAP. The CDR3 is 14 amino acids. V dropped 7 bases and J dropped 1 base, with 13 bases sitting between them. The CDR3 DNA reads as TGTGCTAGTGACGGGACACAAACGAACACTGAAGCTTTCTTT. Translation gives CASDGTQTNTEAFF.

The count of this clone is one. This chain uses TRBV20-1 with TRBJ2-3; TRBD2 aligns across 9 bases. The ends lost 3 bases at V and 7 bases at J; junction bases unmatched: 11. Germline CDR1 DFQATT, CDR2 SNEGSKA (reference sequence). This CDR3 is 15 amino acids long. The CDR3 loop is CSASGAGLAINTQYF. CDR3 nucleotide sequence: TGCAGTGCTAGTGGGGCGGGACTAGCTATAAATACGCAGTATTTT.

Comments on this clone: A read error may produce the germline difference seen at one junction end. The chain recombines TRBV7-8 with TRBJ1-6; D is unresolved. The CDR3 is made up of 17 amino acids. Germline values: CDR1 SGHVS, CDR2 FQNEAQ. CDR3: CASSVAASIGFNSPLHF. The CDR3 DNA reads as TGTGCCAGCAGCGTAGCCGCGTCCATAGGATTTAATTCACCCCTCCACTTT.

In DNA, the CDR3 is TGTGCCAGCAGCGAAACAGTCCTCTCTGGAAACACCATATATTTT. This gives the protein CASSETVLSGNTIYF. The V gene is TRBV11-2, the J gene TRBJ1-3, with no clear D. Per the germline V gene, CDR1 is SGHAT and CDR2 is FQNNGV. There are 15 residues in the CDR3. Trimming pared 5 bases from V and 0 bases from J, leaving 11 bases between.

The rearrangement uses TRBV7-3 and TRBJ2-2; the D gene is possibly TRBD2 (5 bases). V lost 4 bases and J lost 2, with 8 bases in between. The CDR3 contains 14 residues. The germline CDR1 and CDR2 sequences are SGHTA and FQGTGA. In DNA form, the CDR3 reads TGTGCCAGCAGCTCCGGACTTAACACCGGGGAGCTGTTTTTT. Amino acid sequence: CASSSGLNTGELFF.

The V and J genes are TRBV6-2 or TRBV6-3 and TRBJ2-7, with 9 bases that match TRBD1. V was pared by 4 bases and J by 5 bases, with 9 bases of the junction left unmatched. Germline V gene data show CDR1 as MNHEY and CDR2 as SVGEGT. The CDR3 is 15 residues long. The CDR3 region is CASSSPGTGRDEQYF. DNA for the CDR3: TGTGCCAGCAGTTCTCCCGGGACAGGGAGGGACGAGCAGTACTTC.

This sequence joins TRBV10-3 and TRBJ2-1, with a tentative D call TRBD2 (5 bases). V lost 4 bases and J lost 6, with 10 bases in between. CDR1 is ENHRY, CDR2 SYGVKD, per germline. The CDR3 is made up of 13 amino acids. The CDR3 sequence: CAISGFEGNEQFF. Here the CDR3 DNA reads TGTGCCATCAGTGGGTTTGAGGGCAATGAGCAGTTCTTC.

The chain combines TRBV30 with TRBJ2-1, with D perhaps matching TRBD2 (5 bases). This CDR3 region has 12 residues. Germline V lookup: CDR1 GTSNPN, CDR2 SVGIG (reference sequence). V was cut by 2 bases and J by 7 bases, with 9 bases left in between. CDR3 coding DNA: TGTGCCTGGAGTCCTAGGAGGAATGAGCAGTTCTTC. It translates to CAWSPRRNEQFF.

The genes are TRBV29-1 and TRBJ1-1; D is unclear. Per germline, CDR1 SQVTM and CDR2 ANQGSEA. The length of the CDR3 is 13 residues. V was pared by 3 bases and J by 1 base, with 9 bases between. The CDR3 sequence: CSVEGIENTEAFF. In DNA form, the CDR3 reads TGCAGCGTTGAGGGGATAGAGAACACTGAAGCTTTCTTT.

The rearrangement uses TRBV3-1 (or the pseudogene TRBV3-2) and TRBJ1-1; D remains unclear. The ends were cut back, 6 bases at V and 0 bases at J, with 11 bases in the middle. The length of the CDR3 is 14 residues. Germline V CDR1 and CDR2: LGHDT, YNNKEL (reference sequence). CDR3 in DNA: TGTGCCAGCAGTCCTACAGTTATGAACACTGAAGCTTTCTTT. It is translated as CASSPTVMNTEAFF.

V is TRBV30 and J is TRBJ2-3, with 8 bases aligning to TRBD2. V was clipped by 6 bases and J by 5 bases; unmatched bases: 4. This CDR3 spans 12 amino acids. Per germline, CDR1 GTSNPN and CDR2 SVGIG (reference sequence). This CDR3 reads CACVAGGDTQYF. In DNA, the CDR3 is TGTGCCTGTGTCGCGGGGGGAGATACGCAGTATTTT.

The CDR3 DNA sequence: TGTGCCAGCAGCCAAGACTCCAATCTAGCGGGACCTAGCACAGATACGCAGTATTTT. Translating gives CASSQDSNLAGPSTDTQYF. The chain carries TRBV4-2 and TRBJ2-3; 9 bases map to TRBD2. CDR1 is LGHNA and CDR2 is YNFKEQ in the germline V gene. V lost 0 bases to trimming and J lost 0 bases; unmatched junction nucleotides: 10. CDR3 length: 19 residues.